This T cell receptor beta chain was identified during a study of T cell responses to AZD1222 COVID-19 vaccine. TCRdb keeps only in-frame clones here, not all; method: immunoSEQ multiplex PCR. The sample carries 77,000 or so clones, about 90% recorded once. Germline values: CDR1 SGHDT, CDR2 YYEEEE. Trimming shortened V by 1 base and J by 3 bases, and 17 bases separated the two germline ends. CDR3 length: 16 amino acids. The chain links TRBV5-6 to TRBJ2-7; possibly TRBD2 for D (5 bases). The material was peripheral blood, obtained on day 0 of MenACWY control vaccination. This sequence was found in an adult in good health. The CDR3 spells CASSLFRGHSSYEQYF. The DNA for the CDR3 is TGTGCCAGCAGCTTGTTTCGGGGTCACTCAAGCTACGAGCAGTACTTC.